This T cell receptor (beta chain) appears in the sequencing data of a study of blood T cells in healthy people across ages (dated by TCRdb to between 2015 and 2017). Turning to the overall study: In model experiments, roughly one uniquely barcoded TCR beta cDNA molecule per two T cells was captured by template switching. The study measured age-related changes in TCR beta repertoire diversity using deep sequencing normalized with unique cDNA molecular identifiers. The donors were divided into four age groups: young (average around 16 years), middle-aged (roughly 42), aged (around 67) and long-lived (about 84). To avoid experimental bias, donors of different ages were spread randomly across the sequencing lanes. Two additional independent replicas of 1 million unique cDNA reads from the same blood draw were analyzed for two donors (one aged 18 to 29 and one aged 80 or older).

From the germline V gene (reference sequence), CDR1 is DFQATT and CDR2 is SNEGSKA. A distance of 6 bases separates the germline ends of V and J, which lose 1 base and 6 bases respectively. Including the terminal cysteine and phenylalanine, the CDR3 comprises 11 residues. The sequence is cut down to CDR3 DNA, 33 bases in frame from base 1. The study at large found these results: The percentage of naive T cells measured by flow cytometry correlated strongly with observed TCR beta diversity. Estimates of total diversity from one million sequenced T cells were regarded as lower bounds and underestimates. Because the CMV infection status of the donors was unknown, age-related changes in expanded clonotypes may potentially have been confounded. Observed TCR beta diversity per million T cells fell roughly linearly with age, and a significant reduction was already apparent by age approximately 40. Compared with the aged group, the long-lived group had more naive CD4+ T cells, fewer expanded clones and increased TCR diversity, a pattern suggesting age selection. Conclusive comparison of naive and antigen-experienced compartments was prevented by the profiling of bulk unsorted PBMCs.

The library relied on 5' RACE. Sequenced on an Illumina HiSeq 2500. A second PCR of roughly 7 to 11 cycles was performed with a sample-barcoded 5' primer and a J-beta primer mix. A template-switch 5' adaptor carrying 12 random nucleotides introduced a unique molecular identifier onto each TCR beta cDNA molecule. Each sample yielded at least 2.5 million CDR3-containing paired-end reads. First-strand cDNA synthesis was performed from all RNA using the Mint cDNA synthesis kit, with priming by a TRBC-specific oligonucleotide. Following uracil-DNA glycosylase treatment, a first 18-cycle PCR with universal primers M1SS and BC2_uni_R was performed on all cDNA. The authors' analysis ran thus. For normalization, 1 million high-quality reads, each with a distinct molecular identifier, were randomly selected from each sample. Instead of being binned into consensus sequences, reads that shared molecular identifiers were thrown out. MiTCR, set to a Q25 quality threshold and the strictest error-elimination algorithm, was used for CDR3 identification, clonotype clustering and error correction. Lower-bound total TCR beta diversity was estimated with a nonparametric unseen species model using Euler transformation. In-frame beta chains were kept once TCRdb had trimmed the public reads at Q25 with fastp and called clones with MiXCR. Each CDR3 protein gets just one entry, which takes the most common genes and DNA from the rows behind it. The V and J calls and clone size come from TCRdb's table, not from the authors' own analysis. This sample comprises about 780,000 distinct CDR3 sequences, more than 35% of them detected only once. Of the sample, roughly 18% falls within the top ten clones.

This clonotype came up a few times. Which antigen it targets is not known. Per-nucleotide qualities are absent, and no much larger clonotype sits a single base away. The donors were 40 or so Caucasian individuals from Russia, aged roughly 6 to 100 years, who were systemically healthy. Each donor gave 8 to 10 milliliters of peripheral blood, collected into EDTA-treated Vacutainer tubes. PBMCs were isolated by Ficoll-Paque density-gradient centrifugation, with at least 6 million obtained per sample. Trizol reagent was used to extract total RNA from the PBMCs, yielding at least 5.5 micrograms per sample. The percentages of naive CD45RAhigh/CD27high T cells were determined by flow cytometry on a PBMC aliquot from every donor.

The chain uses TRBV20-1 and TRBJ1-2; no confident D gene assignment can be made. This receptor was taken from an elderly man in good health. The sample consisted of blood. The CDR3 loop reads CSARGSHGYTF. Read as DNA, the sequence is TGCAGTGCTAGAGGCAGCCATGGCTACACCTTC.